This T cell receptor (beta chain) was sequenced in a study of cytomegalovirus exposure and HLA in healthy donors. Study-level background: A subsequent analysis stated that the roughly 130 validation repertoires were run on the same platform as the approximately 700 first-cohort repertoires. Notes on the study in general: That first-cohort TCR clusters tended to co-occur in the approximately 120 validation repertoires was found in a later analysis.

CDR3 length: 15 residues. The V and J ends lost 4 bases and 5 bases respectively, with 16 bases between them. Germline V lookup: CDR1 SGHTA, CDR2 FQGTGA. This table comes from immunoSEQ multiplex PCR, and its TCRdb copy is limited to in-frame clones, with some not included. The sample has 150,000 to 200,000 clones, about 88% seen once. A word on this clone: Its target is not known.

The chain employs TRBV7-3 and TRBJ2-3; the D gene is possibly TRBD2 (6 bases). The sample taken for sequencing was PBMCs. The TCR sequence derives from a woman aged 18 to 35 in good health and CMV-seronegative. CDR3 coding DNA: TGTGCCAGCAGCTCCACGGGACTGCAGGGAGATACGCAGTATTTT. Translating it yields CASSSTGLQGDTQYF.